The rows below give T cell receptor beta chains drawn from one sample of a study of T-cell memory formation after mild COVID-19. TCRdb independently ran MiXCR on the 5' RACE reads; one entry per CDR3 protein. Here the sample spans roughly 190,000 distinct CDR3 sequences, over 9.5% being singletons. The sample taken for sequencing was PBMCs or a T cell subset sorted from them (not recorded which). These receptors were collected from a man aged 18 to 35 who had mild COVID-19 (a few samples of this study predate the infection). Cell type and time point are not known. Each CDR3 is given with its conserved first and last residue. A D gene is named only where the DNA matches it firmly. Part of the rows lack a size; the others show once, few, many or a class for expanded clones.

TRBJ1-5,TRBV20-1,many,12,.,CSASGGGGPQHF,TGCAGTGCCAGCGGAGGTGGAGGGCCCCAGCATTTT
TRBJ1-1,TRBV7-2,once,13,TRBD1,CATRGDRNTEAFF,TGTGCCACCCGTGGGGACAGGAACACTGAAGCTTTCTTT
TRBJ2-3,TRBV28,many,11,.,CASSRSDTQYF,TGTGCCAGCAGTCGCTCCGATACGCAGTATTTT
TRBJ2-5,TRBV5-1,few,16,TRBD2,CASTHPRSGGQETQYF,TGCGCCAGCACACACCCGCGGAGCGGGGGGCAAGAGACCCAGTACTTC
TRBJ2-3,TRBV4-1,few,16,.,CASSQEGGPSVDTQYF,TGCGCCAGCAGCCAAGAGGGGGGGCCTTCGGTAGATACGCAGTATTTT
TRBJ2-5,TRBV4-1,many,14,.,CASSQGGLQETQYF,TGCGCCAGCAGCCAAGGGGGACTCCAAGAGACCCAGTACTTC
TRBJ2-5,TRBV7-7,many,12,.,CASSQDRETQYF,TGTGCTAGCAGCCAAGACAGAGAGACCCAGTACTTC
TRBJ2-7,TRBV5-1,many,14,.,CASSLGLASYEQYF,TGCGCCAGCAGCTTGGGTCTAGCCTCCTACGAGCAGTACTTC
TRBJ2-1,TRBV7-2,.,15,TRBD1,CASSLRDRLYNEQFF,TGTGCCAGCAGCTTACGGGACAGGTTGTACAATGAGCAGTTCTTC
TRBJ2-3,TRBV25-1,.,15,.,CASSEVGRSTDTQYF,TGTGCCAGCAGTGAAGTAGGACGGAGCACAGATACGCAGTATTTT
TRBJ2-7,TRBV20-1,.,14,.,CSARGTGWVGEQYF,TGCAGTGCCAGGGGAACAGGGTGGGTCGGCGAGCAGTACTTC
TRBJ1-2,TRBV12-3/TRBV12-4,.,12,.,CASKARGYGYTF,TGTGCCAGCAAGGCGAGGGGCTATGGCTACACCTTC
TRBJ2-7,TRBV23-1,.,18,.,CASITDGGGDLTSYEQYF,TGCGCCAGCATCACCGACGGAGGTGGTGATCTTACATCCTACGAGCAGTACTTC
TRBJ1-5,TRBV4-2,few,16,.,CASSREGDPGGQPQHF,TGTGCCAGCAGCAGGGAAGGCGACCCGGGGGGGCAGCCCCAGCATTTT
TRBJ2-3,TRBV12-3/TRBV12-4,many,15,.,CASSLAGLSTDTQYF,TGTGCCAGCAGTCTCGCGGGCCTTAGCACAGATACGCAGTATTTT
TRBJ2-3,TRBV4-2,many,17,TRBD2,CASSQVTASGSTDTQYF,TGTGCCAGCAGCCAAGTAACGGCTAGCGGGAGCACAGATACGCAGTATTTT
TRBJ1-5,TRBV5-5,.,14,.,CASSYQGSNQPQHF,TGTGCCAGCAGTTATCAGGGGAGCAATCAGCCCCAGCATTTT
TRBJ2-5,TRBV9,.,13,.,CASSVDVRETQYF,TGTGCCAGCAGCGTAGACGTGCGAGAGACCCAGTACTTC
TRBJ1-1,TRBV4-2,.,13,.,CASSQDLMVGAFF,TGTGCCAGCAGCCAAGATCTCATGGTTGGAGCTTTCTTT
TRBJ2-3,TRBV4-3,many,13,.,CASSQEGELTQYF,TGCGCCAGCAGCCAAGAGGGGGAGCTGACGCAGTATTTT
TRBJ1-3,TRBV15,.,16,.,CATSRVGGRTKNTIYF,TGTGCCACCAGCAGAGTCGGGGGGAGGACTAAAAACACCATATATTTT
TRBJ2-7,TRBV6-5,many,13,.,CASTESPTYEQYF,TGTGCCAGCACTGAATCCCCGACTTACGAGCAGTACTTC
TRBJ2-5,TRBV7-9,.,14,.,CASSFGLYQETQYF,TGTGCCAGCAGCTTTGGGCTGTATCAAGAGACCCAGTACTTC
TRBJ1-1,TRBV6-5,many,13,.,CASSYSGGTEAFF,TGTGCCAGCAGTTACTCAGGGGGCACTGAAGCTTTCTTT
TRBJ1-6,TRBV20-1,few,15,TRBD1,CSASRTGLYNSPLHF,TGCAGTGCTAGTCGGACAGGGCTGTATAATTCACCCCTCCACTTT
TRBJ1-1,TRBV7-9,.,14,.,CASSLVTVNTEAFF,TGTGCCAGCAGCTTAGTTACCGTGAACACTGAAGCTTTCTTT
TRBJ2-5,TRBV24-1,few,11,.,CATRGQETQYF,TGTGCCACCAGGGGGCAAGAGACCCAGTACTTC
TRBJ1-1,TRBV21-1,.,11,.,CASREQPWAFF,TGTGCCAGCAGGGAACAGCCCTGGGCTTTCTTT
TRBJ2-1,TRBV7-3,few,15,TRBD2,CASSLGTSGVDEQFF,TGTGCCAGCAGTCTTGGGACTAGCGGGGTGGATGAGCAGTTCTTC
TRBJ1-1,TRBV6-2/TRBV6-3,few,14,.,CASSYIQRNTEAFF,TGTGCCAGCAGTTACATTCAGAGGAACACTGAAGCTTTCTTT
TRBJ1-1,TRBV3-2,.,24,.,CASSQDRREVYGAEGGYLNTEAFF,TGTGCCAGCAGCCAAGATCGCAGGGAAGTGTACGGAGCGGAAGGGGGTTACCTGAACACTGAAGCTTTCTTT
TRBJ1-2,TRBV7-2,few,18,.,CASSLVPELAGSNYGYTF,TGTGCCAGCAGCTTAGTCCCGGAGCTTGCTGGGTCTAACTATGGCTACACCTTC
TRBJ1-2,TRBV6-2/TRBV6-3,few,15,.,CASSYLLGQSSGYTF,TGTGCCAGCAGTTACCTTCTTGGGCAGAGCAGCGGCTACACCTTC
TRBJ2-1,TRBV5-4,few,15,.,CASSLNQESYNEQFF,TGTGCCAGCAGCTTGAACCAAGAGTCCTACAATGAGCAGTTCTTC
TRBJ1-4,TRBV5-8,few,15,TRBD1,CASSSWTGSNEKLFF,TGTGCCAGCAGCTCCTGGACAGGATCAAATGAAAAACTGTTTTTT
TRBJ2-3,TRBV3-1,few,14,TRBD2,CASSQGTSADTQYF,TGTGCCAGCAGCCAGGGGACTAGTGCAGATACGCAGTATTTT
TRBJ1-2,TRBV12-3/TRBV12-4,few,15,.,CASSFRRRPSYGYTF,TGTGCCAGCAGTTTTCGCCGGAGACCGAGCTATGGCTACACCTTC
TRBJ1-1,TRBV3-1,.,12,.,CASSQGGAEAFF,TGTGCCAGCAGCCAAGGGGGTGCTGAAGCTTTCTTT
TRBJ2-5,TRBV6-5,.,13,.,CATLRQGSETQYF,TGTGCCACCCTGAGGCAGGGTTCAGAGACCCAGTACTTC
TRBJ2-6,TRBV27,few,17,.,CASSPRDSGPGANVLTF,TGTGCCAGCAGTCCCCGGGACTCGGGCCCTGGGGCCAACGTCCTGACTTTC
TRBJ2-2,TRBV7-2,.,12,.,CASSLESGELFF,TGTGCCAGCAGCTTAGAGTCCGGGGAGCTGTTTTTT
TRBJ2-3,TRBV9,.,15,.,CASSGSIDGTDTQYF,TGTGCCAGCAGCGGATCCATAGATGGCACAGATACGCAGTATTTT
TRBJ1-1,TRBV6-2/TRBV6-3,few,17,.,CASSSYWGVRANTEAFF,TGTGCCAGCAGTTCCTATTGGGGGGTAAGAGCGAACACTGAAGCTTTCTTT
TRBJ1-2,TRBV18,.,16,.,CASSSTGGPSTYGYTF,TGTGCCAGCTCATCCACTGGGGGCCCTTCAACTTATGGCTACACCTTC
TRBJ2-1,TRBV6-5,.,13,.,CASSYSWAGLYFF,TGTGCCAGCAGTTACTCGTGGGCGGGGTTGTATTTCTTC
TRBJ2-5,TRBV7-6,.,13,.,CASSATLKETQYF,TGTGCCAGCAGCGCTACCTTGAAAGAGACCCAGTACTTC
TRBJ1-5,TRBV7-9,many,14,.,CASSTAGGNQPQHF,TGTGCCAGCAGCACCGCGGGCGGCAATCAGCCCCAGCATTTT